Following are 11 T cell receptor beta chains from one sample sequenced in a study of T cells in tumors after PD-1 blockade. The protocol was immunoSEQ multiplex PCR, while the TCRdb copy is restricted to in-frame clones and leaves out a portion. The data hold tens of thousands of clones, with around 77% observed a single time. This material consisted of PBMCs, taken before anti-PD-1 treatment. The receptors come from a human donor with basal cell carcinoma.

This clone was detected only a few times. The chain recombines TRBV6-5 with TRBJ1-2; no firm D call. Germline V CDR1 and CDR2: MNHEY, SVGAGI. The CDR3 runs to 15 residues. V shed 0 bases and J shed 6 bases, with 14 bases lying between them. The CDR3 reads CASSYSWASTHGYTF. CDR3 sequence (DNA): TGTGCCAGCAGTTACTCTTGGGCTTCTACTCATGGCTACACCTTC.

V gene TRBV6-1 combines with J gene TRBJ2-1; tentative D call: TRBD2 (7 bases). This CDR3 region has 15 residues. Trimming left V 6 bases short and J 6 bases short, with 18 bases between. CDR1 is MNHNS and CDR2 is SASEGT in the germline V gene. CDR3 DNA sequence: TGTGCCAGCAGAACGGGGGGCTCACCGGGCAATGAGCAGTTCTTC. Translated: CASRTGGSPGNEQFF.

V is TRBV19 and J is TRBJ1-4, with D unresolved. V was shortened by 4 bases and J by 4 bases, with 13 bases between the two germline ends. Germline loops: CDR1 LNHDA, CDR2 SQIVND (reference sequence). The CDR3 contains 15 residues. This CDR3 is CASSTPKGLNEKLFF. The CDR3 coding sequence is TGTGCCAGTAGTACCCCGAAAGGGCTTAATGAAAAACTGTTTTTT.

The chain is built from TRBV19 and TRBJ2-5; 10 bases align to TRBD1. With 4 bases clipped from V and 5 bases from J, the junction kept 4 bases outside the gene matches. The CDR3 has 14 amino acids. Germline V gene data show CDR1 as LNHDA and CDR2 as SQIVND (reference sequence). The CDR3 DNA reads TGTGCCAGTAGTAGACAGGGGGCCGAGGAGACCCAGTACTTC. Amino acids: CASSRQGAEETQYF.

This clone was observed a handful of times. V and J are TRBV7-2 and TRBJ1-5; possibly TRBD1 for D (5 bases). Per the germline V gene, CDR1 is SGHTA and CDR2 is FQGNSA. The germline V and J ends were trimmed by 2 bases and 4 bases, with 6 bases remaining between them. The CDR3 has 13 residues. The CDR3 bases are TGTGCCAGCAGCTTACCAGGGAATCAGCCCCAGCATTTT. It codes for CASSLPGNQPQHF.

Only one count was recorded for this clone. The chain recombines TRBV9 with TRBJ1-1, with unresolved D. This CDR3 contains 11 residues. Germline values: CDR1 SGDLS, CDR2 YYNGEE. With 4 bases removed from V and 4 bases from J, the gap between germline ends came to 5 bases. The CDR3 spells CASSPTTEAFF. The CDR3 nucleotides read TGTGCCAGCAGCCCCACCACTGAAGCTTTCTTT.

V gene TRBV5-1 combines with J gene TRBJ2-6, with TRBD1 matching 7 bases. The CDR3 is 16 amino acids. The V gene's germline CDR1 is SGHRS and CDR2 YFSETQ. V dropped 4 bases and J dropped 2; count of bases not matched to a gene: 6. The CDR3 coding sequence is TGCGCCAGCAGCGGAACACAGGGGACTGGGGCCAACGTCCTGACTTTC. This encodes CASSGTQGTGANVLTF. Combining the CDR3 with reference TRBV5-1 and TRBJ2-6 gives the whole variable domain KAGVTQTPRYLIKTRGQQVTLSCSPISGHRSVSWYQQTPGQGLQFLFEYFSETQRNKGNFPGRFSGRQFSNSRSEMNVSTLELGDSALYLCASSGTQGTGANVLTFGAGSRLTVL.

The chain joins TRBV30 to TRBJ1-2; possible D gene TRBD1, 6 bases. CDR3 length: 13 residues. CDR1 GTSNPN and CDR2 SVGIG come from the germline V gene (reference sequence). With 7 bases removed from V and 4 bases from J, the gap between germline ends came to 16 bases. The CDR3 is CASLGALVYGYTF. CDR3 DNA sequence: TGTGCCTCCCTGGGGGCTTTAGTCTATGGCTACACCTTC. The full variable domain, its missing parts supplied by reference TRBV30 and TRBJ1-2, is SQTIHQWPATLVQPVGSPLSLECTVEGTSNPNLYWYRQAAGRGLQLLFYSVGIGQISSEVPQNLSASRPQDRQFILSSKKLLLSDSGFYLCASLGALVYGYTFGSGTRLTVV.

The chain uses TRBV7-6 and TRBJ2-7; D perhaps matches TRBD2 (5 bases). The CDR3 is 13 residues long. CDR1 is SGHVS and CDR2 is FNYEAQ in the germline V gene. With 3 bases removed from V and 7 bases from J, the gap between germline ends came to 13 bases. The CDR3 sequence is CASSFGAVEEQYF. CDR3 nucleotides: TGTGCCAGCAGCTTTGGAGCGGTTGAGGAGCAGTACTTC.

The rearrangement uses TRBV30 and TRBJ2-3; no definite D call. Per the germline V gene, CDR1 is GTSNPN and CDR2 is SVGIG (reference sequence). V was trimmed by 6 bases and J by 2 bases, leaving 9 bases between them. The CDR3 is made up of 12 amino acids. CDR3 in amino acids: CACGRSTDTQYF. In DNA, the CDR3 is TGTGCCTGTGGACGGTCCACAGATACGCAGTATTTT. The full variable domain, rest sourced from reference TRBV30 and TRBJ2-3, is SQTIHQWPATLVQPVGSPLSLECTVEGTSNPNLYWYRQAAGRGLQLLFYSVGIGQISSEVPQNLSASRPQDRQFILSSKKLLLSDSGFYLCACGRSTDTQYFGPGTRLTVL.

V gene TRBV3-1 (or the pseudogene TRBV3-2) combines with J gene TRBJ2-3; D perhaps matches TRBD2 (6 bases). This CDR3 contains 15 residues. The germline gives CDR1 LGHDT, CDR2 YNNKEL (reference sequence). Trimming cost V 0 bases and J 7 bases, with 14 bases left between them. The CDR3 bases are TGTGCCAGCAGCCAAGATCCTAGCGCCTTATATACGCAGTATTTT. This codes for CASSQDPSALYTQYF.